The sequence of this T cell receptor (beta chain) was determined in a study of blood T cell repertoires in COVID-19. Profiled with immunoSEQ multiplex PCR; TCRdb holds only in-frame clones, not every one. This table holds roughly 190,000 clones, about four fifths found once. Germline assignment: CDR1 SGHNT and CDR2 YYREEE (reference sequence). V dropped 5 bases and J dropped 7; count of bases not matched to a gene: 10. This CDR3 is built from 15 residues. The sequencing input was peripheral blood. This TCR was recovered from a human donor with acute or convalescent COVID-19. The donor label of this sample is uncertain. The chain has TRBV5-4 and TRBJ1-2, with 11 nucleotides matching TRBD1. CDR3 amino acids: CASRGNRDRGFGYTF. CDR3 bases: TGTGCCAGCAGGGGAAACCGGGACAGGGGGTTTGGCTACACCTTC.